The clone carrying this T cell receptor (beta chain) was detected many times. The data were taken from a study of Graves' ophthalmopathy and Graves' hyperthyroidism. Study-wide background: Before any treatment was given, at initial diagnosis, peripheral blood was collected.

The authors amplified TCR beta CDR3 regions from RNA transcripts. A first-round RT-PCR used HTBI primers, followed by a second-round multiplex PCR. TCRdb processed the multiplex PCR reads anew with MiXCR; each CDR3 protein has one entry. Seen here are about 390,000 distinct CDR3 sequences, less than 20% observed once, and the top ten hold roughly 7%. V shed 8 bases, J shed 2 bases, and the junction held 9 bases outside the gene matches. Germline CDR1 LNHDA, CDR2 SQIVND (reference sequence). This CDR3 contains 15 residues. The chain links TRBV19 to TRBJ1-5, with 7 positions matching TRBD1. This sequence was found in a woman between 18 and 29 years old with stable Graves' hyperthyroidism. Sequences were obtained from peripheral blood. The CDR3 DNA is TGTGCCAGTGGGTGGACAGGTCAGGGCAATCAGCCCCAGCATTTT. Protein sequence: CASGWTGQGNQPQHF.